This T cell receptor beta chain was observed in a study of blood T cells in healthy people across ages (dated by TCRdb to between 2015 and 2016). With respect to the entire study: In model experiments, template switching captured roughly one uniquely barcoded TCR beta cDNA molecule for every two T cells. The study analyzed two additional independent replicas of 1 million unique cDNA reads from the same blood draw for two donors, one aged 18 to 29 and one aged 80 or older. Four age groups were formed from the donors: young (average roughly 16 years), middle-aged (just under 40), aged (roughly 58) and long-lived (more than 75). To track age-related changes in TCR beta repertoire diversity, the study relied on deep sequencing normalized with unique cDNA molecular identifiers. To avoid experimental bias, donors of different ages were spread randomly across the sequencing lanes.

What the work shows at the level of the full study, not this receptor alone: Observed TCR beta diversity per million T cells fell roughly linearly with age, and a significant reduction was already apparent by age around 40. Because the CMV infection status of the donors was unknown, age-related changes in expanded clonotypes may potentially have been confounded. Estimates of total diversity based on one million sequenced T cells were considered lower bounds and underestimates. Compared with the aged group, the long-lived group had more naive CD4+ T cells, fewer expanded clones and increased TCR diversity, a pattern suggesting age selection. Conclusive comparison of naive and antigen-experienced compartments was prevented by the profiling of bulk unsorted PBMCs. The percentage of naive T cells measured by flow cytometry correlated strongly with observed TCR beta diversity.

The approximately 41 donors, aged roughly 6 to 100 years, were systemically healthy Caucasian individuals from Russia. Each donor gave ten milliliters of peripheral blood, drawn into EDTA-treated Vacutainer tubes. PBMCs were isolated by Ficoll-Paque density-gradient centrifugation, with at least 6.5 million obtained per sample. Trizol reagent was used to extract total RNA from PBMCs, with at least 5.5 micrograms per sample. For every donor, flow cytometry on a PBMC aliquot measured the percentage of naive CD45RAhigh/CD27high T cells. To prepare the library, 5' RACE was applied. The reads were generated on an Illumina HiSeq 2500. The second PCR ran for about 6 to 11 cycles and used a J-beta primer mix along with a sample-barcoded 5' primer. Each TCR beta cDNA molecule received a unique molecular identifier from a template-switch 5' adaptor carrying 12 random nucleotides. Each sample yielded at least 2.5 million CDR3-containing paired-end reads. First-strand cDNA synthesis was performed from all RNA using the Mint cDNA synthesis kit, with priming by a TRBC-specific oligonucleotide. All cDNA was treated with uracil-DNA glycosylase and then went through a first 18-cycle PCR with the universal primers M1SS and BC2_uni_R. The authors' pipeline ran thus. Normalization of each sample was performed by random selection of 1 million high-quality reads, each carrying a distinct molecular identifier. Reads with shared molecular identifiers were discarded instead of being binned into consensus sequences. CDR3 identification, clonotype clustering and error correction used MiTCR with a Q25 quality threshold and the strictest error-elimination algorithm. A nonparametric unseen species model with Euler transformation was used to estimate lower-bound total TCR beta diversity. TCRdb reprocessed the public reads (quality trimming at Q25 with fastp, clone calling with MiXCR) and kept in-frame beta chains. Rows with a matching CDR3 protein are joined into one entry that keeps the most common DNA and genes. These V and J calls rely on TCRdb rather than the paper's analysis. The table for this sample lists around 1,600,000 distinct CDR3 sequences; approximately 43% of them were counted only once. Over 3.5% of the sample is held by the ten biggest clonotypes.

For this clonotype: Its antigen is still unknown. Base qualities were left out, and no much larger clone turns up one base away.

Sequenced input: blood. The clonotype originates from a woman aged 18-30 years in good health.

The base sequence is TGTGCCAGCAGCGTAGGGACCGCAGACACAGATACGCAGTATTTT. This yields the protein CASSVGTADTDTQYF. The chain employs TRBV9 and TRBJ2-3; the D gene remains uncertain. The junction carries 10 bases between V and J, which are trimmed by 0 bases and 2 bases respectively. CDR1 and CDR2 (SGDLS, YYNGEE) derive from the germline V gene. From its cysteine to its phenylalanine, the CDR3 spans 15 amino acids. The only DNA kept is the CDR3, 45 bases in frame from the first base. The CDR3, completed at both ends by the reference TRBV9 and TRBJ2-3 genes, gives the full variable domain DSGVTQTPKHLITATGQRVTLRCSPRSGDLSVYWYQQSLDQGLQFLIQYYNGEERAKGNILERFSAQQFPDLHSELNLSSLELGDSALYFCASSVGTADTDTQYFGPGTRLTVL.